This T cell receptor (beta chain) is drawn from a study of control samples from healthy donors and cancer patients. Using immunoSEQ multiplex PCR, the repertoire was profiled, and TCRdb retains in-frame clones only, with some absent. The table lists around 200,000 clones, about 93% of them singletons. Germline CDR1 MGHRA, CDR2 YSYEKL. After removal of 1 base from V and 5 bases from J, the junction contained 6 bases not matched to a gene. The CDR3 extends over 15 amino acids. What was sequenced was blood. This TCR came from a man in his fifties in good health. The chain joins TRBV4-1 to TRBJ2-7; 9 bases align to TRBD1. The CDR3 here is CASSQGGQGRDEQYF. CDR3 sequence (DNA): TGCGCCAGCAGCCAAGGCGGACAGGGGCGGGACGAGCAGTACTTC.